One sample yielded the 17 T cell receptor beta chains listed below, sequenced in a study of CD8+ T cells in alopecia areata. After isolation, RNA underwent reverse transcription to generate cDNA as the sequencing template. Measured with immunoSEQ multiplex PCR; TCRdb has only the in-frame clones, and not every one. The sample holds 110,000 to 150,000 clones, roughly four fifths seen once. Treatment of the sample: oral pan-JAK inhibitor, 5-10 mg twice daily. The sample in question was CD8+ T cells sorted from blood, obtained at week 4, from a patient treated with tofacitinib. The receptors come from a human donor with alopecia areata.

This rearrangement joins TRBV27 to TRBJ2-4; D perhaps matches TRBD1 (6 bases). V gave up 5 bases and J gave up 7 bases, with 18 bases separating them. Germline V CDR1 and CDR2: MNHEY, SMNVEV (reference sequence). There are 15 residues in the CDR3. CDR3 protein: CASSQRGGIANIQYF. The CDR3 DNA is TGTGCCAGCAGTCAAAGAGGGGGTATAGCGAACATTCAGTACTTC.

V usage is TRBV27 and J usage is TRBJ1-1; 7 nucleotides match TRBD1. This CDR3 region has 13 residues. Germline V gene data show CDR1 as MNHEY and CDR2 as SMNVEV (reference sequence). V lost 6 bases to trimming and J lost 5 bases; unmatched junction nucleotides: 6. CDR3 residues: CASSQTGRTEAFF. CDR3 in DNA: TGTGCCAGCAGCCAGACAGGGCGGACTGAAGCTTTCTTT.

The V and J genes are TRBV6-6 and TRBJ2-6, with TRBD2 identical over 7 bases. The germline V gene has CDR1 MNHNY and CDR2 SVGAGI (reference sequence). The CDR3 spans 15 residues. J was trimmed by 2 bases and V by 7 bases; bases with no gene match: 5. In nucleotides, the CDR3 is TGTGCCAGCAACTACGGGGGGACTGGGGCCAACGTCCTGACTTTC. It codes for CASNYGGTGANVLTF.

V is TRBV15 and J is TRBJ2-1; no clear D. Germline lookup yields CDR1 LNHNV and CDR2 YYDKDF (reference sequence). V was shortened by 6 bases and J by 6 bases, with 6 bases between the two germline ends. CDR3 length: 11 residues. The CDR3 is CATRGTNEQFF. The DNA for the CDR3 is TGTGCCACCAGGGGAACCAATGAGCAGTTCTTC. The variable domain in full, with the rest retrieved from reference TRBV15 and TRBJ2-1, is DAMVIQNPRYQVTQFGKPVTLSCSQTLNHNVMYWYQQKSSQAPKLLFHYYDKDFNNEADTPDNFQSRRPNTSFCFLDIRSPGLGDTAMYLCATRGTNEQFFGPGTRLTVL.

The CDR3 coding sequence is TGTGCCAGCAGCTCTCGACTAGCGGGGGGGCTTATCCCATACAATGAGCAGTTCTTC. It is translated as CASSSRLAGGLIPYNEQFF. This chain joins TRBV11-3 and TRBJ2-1; the match to TRBD2 covers 14 bases. The CDR3 covers 19 residues. The germline V gene encodes CDR1 SGHNT and CDR2 YENEEA. The V gene end was trimmed by 4 bases and the J gene end by 4 bases; junction bases not matched to a gene: 12.

This CDR3 is CASSQDSSYEQYF. The CDR3 nucleotides are TGTGCCAGCAGCCAGGACAGTAGCTACGAGCAGTACTTC. This chain joins TRBV27 and TRBJ2-7; D is perhaps TRBD1 (6 bases). The CDR3 length is 13 residues. Looked up from germline, CDR1 is MNHEY and CDR2 is SMNVEV (reference sequence). V lost 6 bases, J lost 3 bases, and 12 bases lay in between.

The chain uses TRBV7-9 and TRBJ2-1; weak D call: TRBD2 (7 bases). V was pared by 0 bases and J by 7 bases, with 10 bases between. This CDR3 contains 14 residues. Germline CDR1 SEHNR, CDR2 FQNEAQ (reference sequence). As DNA, the CDR3 is TGTGCCAGCAGCTTAGCGGGGGGGCAGAATGAGCAGTTCTTC. The encoded protein is CASSLAGGQNEQFF.

The CDR3 DNA reads as TGTGCCAGTAGTATTAGTCTAGCGGTGGCGGATACGCAGTATTTT. This translates into CASSISLAVADTQYF. The genes are TRBV19 and TRBJ2-3, with 7 bases fitting TRBD2. Germline assignment: CDR1 LNHDA and CDR2 SQIVND (reference sequence). J gave up 6 bases and V 3 bases, and 9 bases lay outside the gene matches. The CDR3 is 15 amino acids. The entire variable domain, with the rest obtained from reference TRBV19 and TRBJ2-3, is as follows: DGGITQSPKYLFRKEGQNVTLSCEQNLNHDAMYWYRQDPGQGLRLIYYSQIVNDFQKGDIAEGYSVSREKKESFPLTVTSAQKNPTAFYLCASSISLAVADTQYFGPGTRLTVL.

This clone was seen a handful of times. The genes are TRBV7-8 and TRBJ2-1; the D is unclear. The CDR3 is made up of 12 amino acids. Trimming removed 1 base from V and 5 bases from J, with 3 bases in between. Germline CDR1 is SGHVS and CDR2 is FQNEAQ. The CDR3 nucleotides read TGTGCCAGCAGCTTAGGTAACAATGAGCAGTTCTTC. Translating gives CASSLGNNEQFF.

The rearrangement links TRBV6-1 to TRBJ2-3; TRBD2 aligns across 10 bases. Germline loops: CDR1 MNHNS, CDR2 SASEGT. J gave up 2 bases and V 4 bases, and 6 bases lay outside the gene matches. This CDR3 spans 16 amino acids. CDR3 nucleotides: TGTGCCAGCAGTGTTCGAGCGGGGGGGCCCACAGATACGCAGTATTTT. Translating it yields CASSVRAGGPTDTQYF.

The genes are TRBV6-5 and TRBJ2-5; D unclear. Germline values: CDR1 MNHEY, CDR2 SVGAGI. V gave up 1 base and J gave up 5 bases, with 14 bases separating them. There are 15 residues in the CDR3. CDR3 sequence reads: CASSYLTPRRETQYF. Here the CDR3 DNA reads TGTGCCAGCAGTTACTTGACACCCAGACGGGAGACCCAGTACTTC.

The chain links TRBV7-2 to TRBJ2-3; a weak D match, TRBD1 (6 bases). Trimming stripped 4 bases from V and 6 bases from J, with 14 bases between. Germline assignment: CDR1 SGHTA and CDR2 FQGNSA. The CDR3 runs 14 residues. The CDR3 here is CASSSMRGLDTQYF. CDR3 bases: TGTGCCAGCAGCTCCATGAGGGGGTTGGATACGCAGTATTTT.

The chain links TRBV7-2 to TRBJ2-7; D uncertain. The germline V gene has CDR1 SGHTA and CDR2 FQGNSA. The V end was cut by 0 bases, the J end by 4 bases, with 10 bases between. The CDR3 loop spans 14 amino acids. CDR3: CASSLAPGYYEQYF. In DNA form, the CDR3 reads TGTGCCAGCAGCTTAGCCCCAGGTTATTACGAGCAGTACTTC.

The gene calls are TRBV7-2 and TRBJ2-1, with 7 bases matching TRBD1. V dropped 5 bases and J dropped 7; count of bases not matched to a gene: 14. CDR3 size: 16 residues. Germline CDR1 and CDR2: SGHTA and FQGNSA. The CDR3 spells CASSRPPDRWDNEQFF. CDR3 in DNA: TGTGCCAGCAGCCGTCCCCCGGACAGGTGGGATAATGAGCAGTTCTTC.

This chain uses TRBV7-9 with TRBJ2-7; D could derive from TRBD1 or TRBD2 (6 bases each). The CDR3 runs 13 residues. Germline lookup yields CDR1 SEHNR and CDR2 FQNEAQ (reference sequence). Trimming left V 3 bases short and J 5 bases short, with 11 bases between. The CDR3 DNA is TGTGCCAGCAGCTTCGGGGGCGGCGACGAGCAGTACTTC. It is translated as CASSFGGGDEQYF.

In DNA form, the CDR3 reads TGTGCCAGCAGCGCCGGGAACACTGAAGCTTTCTTT. This translates into CASSAGNTEAFF. The rearrangement links TRBV7-2 to TRBJ1-1; no definite D call. The germline CDR1 and CDR2 sequences are SGHTA and FQGNSA. The V gene lost 5 bases and the J gene lost 1 base, with 5 bases spanning the gap. This CDR3 has 12 residues. Combining the CDR3 with reference TRBV7-2 and TRBJ1-1 gives the whole variable domain GAGVSQSPSNKVTEKGKDVELRCDPISGHTALYWYRQSLGQGLEFLIYFQGNSAPDKSGLPSDRFSAERTGGSVSTLTIQRTQQEDSAVYLCASSAGNTEAFFGQGTRLTVV.

The genes are TRBV28 and TRBJ2-5, with D perhaps given as TRBD1 or TRBD2 (6 bases each). CDR3 size: 17 residues. CDR1 and CDR2 (germline): MDHEN, SYDVKM. V gave up 8 bases and J gave up 1 base, with 23 bases separating them. The CDR3 nucleotides are TGTGCCAGCCACTTGGGCCCGGGGGCCGGCTCCCAAGAGACCCAGTACTTC. Translation: CASHLGPGAGSQETQYF. The full variable domain, completed using reference TRBV28 and TRBJ2-5, is DVKVTQSSRYLVKRTGEKVFLECVQDMDHENMFWYRQDPGLGLRLIYFSYDVKMKEKGDIPEGYSVSREKKERFSLILESASTNQTSMYLCASHLGPGAGSQETQYFGPGTRLLVL.